This is a list of T cell receptor beta chains from one sample in a study of blood T cell repertoires in COVID-19. TCRdb's copy holds only in-frame clones and misses some; the assay was immunoSEQ multiplex PCR. Of fewer than 400,000 clones in the sample, over 70% were seen once. The sequencing input was peripheral blood. The source is a man aged 30 to 39 with active or convalescent COVID-19. CDR3s include the opening cysteine and the closing phenylalanine or tryptophan. Each record gives: J gene, V gene, CDR3 protein.

TRBJ2-2,TRBV19,CASSIDQGYTGELFF
TRBJ1-4,TRBV27,CASSSQGATNEKLFF
TRBJ2-3,TRBV24-1,CATSGPREGRADTQYF
TRBJ1-2,TRBV24-1,CATSVPGGYGYTF
TRBJ1-1,TRBV9,CASSVGTARNTEAFF
TRBJ2-1,TRBV5-4,CASSLALADYNEQFF
TRBJ1-5,TRBV6-6,CASSFPGGQTQQPQHF
TRBJ1-1,TRBV7-9,CASSLARGTEAFF
TRBJ2-1,TRBV19,CASSIEDQAGGEQFF
TRBJ2-4,TRBV7-8,CASSPTGKNIQYF
TRBJ2-7,TRBV27,CASSRGQEQYF
TRBJ2-7,TRBV18,CASSPGQGNVYEQYF
TRBJ1-2,TRBV5-4,CASSLFPRIPYGYTF
TRBJ2-7,TRBV5-4,CASSGGVDRSYEQYF
TRBJ2-4,TRBV4-1,CASSQVTGGTKNIQYF
TRBJ1-2,TRBV7-8,CASSSQGALGSYGYTF
TRBJ2-2,TRBV30,CARSRLAGELFF
TRBJ1-2,TRBV27,CASSLSRRDRANGYTF
TRBJ2-1,TRBV21-1,CASSLKGASGGYNEQFF
TRBJ1-1,TRBV10-3,CAISLLLSGQGNTEAFF
TRBJ1-1,TRBV30,CAWGTGHSLRAFF
TRBJ1-4,TRBV2,CASKRTLIGGRGTNEKLFF
TRBJ2-2,TRBV28,CASSSIKGAGAGELFF
TRBJ2-5,TRBV11-2,CASSLAGGGETQYF
TRBJ2-4,TRBV6-2/TRBV6-3,CASSPREAGAKNIQYF
TRBJ2-1,TRBV19,CASSIEGTSDNEQFF
TRBJ1-1,TRBV7-9,CASSYSPDRQNTEAFF
TRBJ1-4,TRBV28,CASSLAPGGNEKLFF
TRBJ2-3,TRBV7-2,CASSLAGGASTDTQYF